This note documents a single TCR beta chain sequence. CDR1 and CDR2 from the germline V gene are SGHTA and FQGNSA. Unmatched junction bases numbered 6, after V lost 3 bases and J lost 7 bases. The CDR3 contains 14 residues. A single record per CDR3 protein comes from TCRdb applying MiXCR to the 5' RACE reads. Altogether some 350,000 distinct CDR3 sequences are present, 3% to 4.5% being singletons, with the ten largest covering 20% to 25%. This specimen belongs to a study of T cells after yellow fever vaccination. This sample comprised PBMCs, obtained 5 days after the yellow fever booster vaccination. The V gene is TRBV7-2, the J gene TRBJ2-7; 10 bases fit TRBD2. This clonotype was sampled from a man younger than 35 who received the YFV17D yellow fever vaccine. The CDR3: CASSFSGGAWEQYF. The CDR3 coding sequence is TGTGCCAGCAGCTTCAGCGGGGGGGCTTGGGAGCAGTACTTC. The full variable domain, in which reference TRBV7-2 and TRBJ2-7 provide the parts outside the CDR3, is GAGVSQSPSNKVTEKGKDVELRCDPISGHTALYWYRQSLGQGLEFLIYFQGNSAPDKSGLPSDRFSAERTGGSVSTLTIQRTQQEDSAVYLCASSFSGGAWEQYFGPGTRLTVT.